Each of the 8 T cell receptor beta chains below was sequenced from the same sample in a study of human T cells and chemical hapten exposure. MiXCR, run by TCRdb on the RACE reads, gives a single entry per CDR3 protein. The data show roughly 100,000 distinct CDR3 sequences, with less than 45% seen just once and about 2.9% held by the top ten. The time point: patch test 3, about 24 weeks after DPC sensitization. Sample treatment: therapeutic diphenylcyclopropenone sensitization with weekly scalp DPC. Sequencing used whole blood, obtained in connection with sensitization to the hapten diphenylcyclopropenone (DPC). These receptors all come from a man between 35 and 55 years old with alopecia areata. Some clones in this sample may be carry-over from other donors' samples.

This clonotype came up a few times. This chain connects TRBV24-1 to TRBJ2-7; 7 bases are a match to TRBD1. V gave up 7 bases and J gave up 1 base; unmatched junction bases: 6. CDR1 is KGHDR and CDR2 is SFDVKD in the germline V gene. There are 14 residues in the CDR3. This CDR3 is CATSPRDSSYEQYF. The CDR3, as DNA: TGTGCCACCAGCCCGAGGGACAGTTCCTACGAGCAGTACTTC.

The chain couples TRBV7-9 to TRBJ2-3, with 10 bases that match TRBD1. Per the germline V gene, CDR1 is SEHNR and CDR2 is FQNEAQ (reference sequence). The V and J ends lost 6 bases and 4 bases, in that order; junction bases with no gene match: 4. The CDR3 is 14 residues long. CDR3 amino acids: CASRRQGAADTQYF. In DNA, the CDR3 is TGTGCCAGCAGGAGACAGGGGGCGGCAGATACGCAGTATTTT.

This chain joins TRBV4-1 and TRBJ2-5; 14 positions agree with TRBD2. This CDR3 region has 18 residues. J lost 4 bases, V lost 0 bases, and 7 bases had no gene match. Germline values: CDR1 MGHRA, CDR2 YSYEKL. The CDR3 DNA reads as TGCGCCAGCAGCCAAGATAGGGGACTAGCGGGAGTCGGAGAGACCCAGTACTTC. The encoded protein is CASSQDRGLAGVGETQYF.

The chain recombines TRBV20-1 with TRBJ2-7, with 9 nucleotides matching TRBD1. Germline V gene lookup returns CDR1 DFQATT and CDR2 SNEGSKA (reference sequence). V shed 1 base, J shed 5 bases, and the junction held 6 bases outside the gene matches. The CDR3 extends over 14 amino acids. CDR3 region: CSARGGDRVNEQYV. The CDR3 region has the DNA TGCAGTGCTAGAGGAGGGGACAGGGTTAACGAGCAGTACGTC.

V usage is TRBV24-1 and J usage is TRBJ2-7; 8 nucleotides align to TRBD1. Germline assignment: CDR1 KGHDR and CDR2 SFDVKD. V lost 4 bases and J lost 0; bases outside the gene matches: 7. This CDR3 has 16 amino acids. The CDR3 protein is CATSDHGTGSSYEQYF. In nucleotides, the CDR3 is TGTGCCACCAGTGACCACGGGACAGGCAGCTCCTACGAGCAGTACTTC.

This clonotype showed up many times. V is TRBV6-2 or TRBV6-3 and J is TRBJ2-7; possible D gene TRBD2, 5 bases. Trimming took 5 bases from V and 2 from J, leaving 10 bases between them. This CDR3 is built from 13 residues. The V gene's germline CDR1 is MNHEY and CDR2 SVGEGT. CDR3 nucleotide sequence: TGTGCCAGCAGTAAAGGAGGAGCCTACGAGCAGTACGTC. This encodes CASSKGGAYEQYV.

The rearrangement links TRBV20-1 to TRBJ2-4; D is unclear. With 0 bases removed from V and 2 bases from J, the gap between germline ends came to 5 bases. Germline V gene data show CDR1 as DFQATT and CDR2 as SNEGSKA (reference sequence). CDR3 size: 13 residues. This chain's CDR3 is CSARERPKNIQYF. The DNA for the CDR3 is TGCAGTGCTAGAGAGAGACCCAAAAACATTCAGTACTTC.

This clonotype was seen once. This chain connects TRBV28 to TRBJ2-5; D might be TRBD2 (6 bases). CDR1 is MDHEN and CDR2 is SYDVKM in the germline V gene. Trimming cost V 6 bases and J 3 bases, with 14 bases left between them. The CDR3 has 14 residues. CDR3 in amino acids: CASSAGTPEETQYF. DNA of the CDR3: TGTGCCAGCAGCGCGGGGACTCCCGAAGAGACCCAGTACTTC.